This T cell receptor (beta chain) was identified during a study of PD-L1 blockade in urothelial cancer. This CDR3 contains 16 residues. V shed 6 bases and J 0 bases; nucleotides not matched to a gene: 11. The germline gives CDR1 SGHNT, CDR2 YYREEE (reference sequence). The repertoire was sequenced with immunoSEQ multiplex PCR; TCRdb's copy has only in-frame clones and lacks some. The profile shows approximately 100,000 clones, 90% to 95% of them singletons. The sequenced sample was PBMCs, obtained around atezolizumab (anti-PD-L1) treatment. The chain couples TRBV5-4 to TRBJ2-7, with 8 bases matching TRBD2. The sequence derives from a woman older than 75 with urothelial cancer. The CDR3 DNA reads TGTGCCAGCACCCCTAGGGGGAGCGGGAGCTCCTACGAGCAGTACTTC. Translating gives CASTPRGSGSSYEQYF.